This TCR beta chain was sequenced in a study of glioma-infiltrating T cells after dendritic cell vaccination (dated by TCRdb to about 2016). Regarding the research as a whole: A cohort of approximately 15 glioblastoma patients from Phase I and II dendritic cell vaccination trials was included, of whom 9 were newly diagnosed and 6 had recurrent disease. Each patient was given three intradermal dendritic cell vaccine injections, spaced two weeks apart, in the arm below the axilla. The vaccine consisted of monocyte-derived dendritic cells cultured less than eight days with IL-4 and GM-CSF, then pulsed overnight with autologous tumor lysate. Patients received autologous tumor lysate-pulsed dendritic cell vaccination between 2003 and 2012. Deep sequencing of TCR beta CDR3 regions was used to quantify tumor-infiltrating lymphocyte content and compare tumor and blood repertoires in dendritic cell-vaccinated glioblastoma patients. TCR sequencing metrics, including TIL content and tumor-blood repertoire overlap, were correlated with survival after dendritic cell vaccination. Broad study findings and their caveats: The cohort was small and heterogeneous, and full blood and tumor sets were available for few patients, with initial-recurrent tumor pairs available for even fewer patients. No direct relationship between TCR clonality and survival was found, suggesting that a diverse polyclonal response may matter. After dendritic cell vaccination, a higher estimated pretreatment TIL content predicted longer time to progression and longer overall survival. The three-group TCR overlap response model was described as speculative and requiring prospective validation.

Using the immunoSEQ assay, TCRB CDR3 regions were amplified from approximately 2.1 micrograms of genomic DNA, or from all available DNA when less than that was on hand. The multiplex PCR relied on 60 forward primers for TCR V beta segments and 13 reverse primers for J beta segments. To estimate reads per starting template, synthetic control templates were spiked into each sample at limiting dilution. The Illumina HiSeq System generated 87 bp sequencing reads. In the original analysis: To remove PCR and sequencing errors, closely related sequences were merged with a nearest neighbor algorithm. TCR overlap was defined as the percentage of unique tumor TCR beta sequences that were also present in the same patient's peripheral blood. TCRdb retrieved this table from immuneACCESS and kept in-frame rearrangements only. Not all clones are present; in checked studies, unresolved V genes account for under half, and no reason is known for the remainder. That table is the source of V, J and clone size, and D and trimming were worked out from the DNA. The sample yields 100,000 or so clones; more than 75% were counted once. Of the sample, around a sixth is held by the ten largest clones.

Reading from cysteine to phenylalanine, the CDR3 counts 16 amino acids. Only the CDR3 portion is preserved as DNA: 48 bases, with reading frame beginning at the first base. The germline V end is reduced by 3 bases and the J end by 5 bases; junction bases left unmatched: 10. The CDR1 and CDR2 encoded by the germline V gene are SGHRS and YFSETQ. Selection of patients required sufficient residual fresh-frozen tumor tissue and over two years of available survival data. Molecular status otherwise varied across the glioblastoma patients, but none of them carried an isocitrate dehydrogenase mutation. PBMC were collected before vaccination, two weeks after the third vaccination, and at tumor progression when it occurred. The Qiagen DNeasy Blood extraction Kit was used for extraction of genomic DNA. Note on this clone: Its target antigen remains unknown. Base qualities are not provided; no much larger clone lies one nucleotide away.

The material was blood, obtained before dendritic cell vaccination. The origin of this receptor is a human donor with glioblastoma. The V gene is TRBV5-1 and the J gene is TRBJ2-5; TRBD2 aligns with 10 central bases. The CDR3 protein is CASSWGIAGGEETQYF. The DNA sequence is as follows: TGCGCCAGCAGCTGGGGGATAGCGGGGGGCGAGGAGACCCAGTACTTC.